This T cell receptor (beta chain) emerged from a study of shared clonotypes between healthy human individuals. The germline V and J ends were trimmed by 5 bases and 2 bases, with 6 bases remaining between them. The CDR3 loop spans 13 amino acids. The germline CDR1 and CDR2 sequences are SNHLY and FYNNEI. As processed by the authors: Filtering differed, since immunoSEQ gave only junction sequences and no quality scores. Profiled with immunoSEQ multiplex PCR; TCRdb holds only in-frame clones, not every one. Clonal size and the V and J genes are those of that table, whereas D and trimming came from the DNA. The sample has more than 2,000,000 clones; more than 85% are singletons.

This TCR came from a man between 18 and 29 years old in good health. Some clones in this sample may be carry-over from other donors' samples. The chain uses TRBV2 and TRBJ2-2; D gene ambiguous. Sequencing used naive CD4+ T cells from PBMCs. Stated subset: CD45RA+ positively selected. The CDR3 bases are TGTGCCAGCAGTACTGGAAACACCGGGGAGCTGTTTTTT. It codes for CASSTGNTGELFF.